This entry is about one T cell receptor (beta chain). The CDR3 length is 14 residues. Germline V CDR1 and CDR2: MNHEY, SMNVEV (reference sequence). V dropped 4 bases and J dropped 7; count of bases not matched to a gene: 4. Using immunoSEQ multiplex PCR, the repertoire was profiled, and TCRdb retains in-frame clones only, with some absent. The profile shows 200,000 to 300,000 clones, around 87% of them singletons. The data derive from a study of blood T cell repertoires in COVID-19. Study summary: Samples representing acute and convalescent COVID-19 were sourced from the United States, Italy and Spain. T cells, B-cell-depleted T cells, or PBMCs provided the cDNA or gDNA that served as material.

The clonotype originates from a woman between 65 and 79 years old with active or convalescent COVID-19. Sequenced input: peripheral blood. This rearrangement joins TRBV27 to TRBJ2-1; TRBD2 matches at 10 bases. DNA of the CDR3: TGTGCCAGCAGTTCACAGCGGGGGGGGAATGAGCAGTTCTTC. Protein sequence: CASSSQRGGNEQFF.